This TCR beta chain was found in a study of blood T cell repertoires in COVID-19. In the study overall: Samples of COVID-19 (acute and convalescent) were obtained from the United States, Italy and Spain.

Repertoires were generated with immunoSEQ multiplex PCR, while TCRdb's copy carries only in-frame clones and drops some. The sample yields approximately 150,000 clones, approximately 84% seen once. V was pared by 3 bases and J by 5 bases, with 16 bases between. The CDR3 totals 15 residues. The germline gives CDR1 MNHNS, CDR2 SASEGT. Sequencing was carried out using peripheral blood. The chain employs TRBV6-1 and TRBJ2-5, with TRBD2 as a possible D gene (7 bases). The receptor comes from a human donor in a cohort sampled during active COVID-19. The CDR3 is CASSDNSGGGETQYF. CDR3 DNA sequence: TGTGCCAGCAGTGACAACTCGGGGGGCGGGGAGACCCAGTACTTC.